This TCR beta chain is drawn from a study of blood T cells in healthy people across ages. Study-wide results and limits: A roughly linear age-dependent decrease characterized TCR beta diversity per million T cells. Researchers judged that diversity estimates from one million T cells fell short of true values.

This clonotype was counted ten times or more. Its target is not known. A sample-barcoded 5' primer and a J-beta primer mix were used in a second PCR of about 7 to 12 cycles. TCRdb used MiXCR to reprocess the 5' RACE reads, holding one entry per CDR3 protein. The profile shows 1.5 million to 2 million distinct CDR3 sequences, 28% of them singletons. Trimming took 7 bases from V and 9 from J, leaving 13 bases between them. This CDR3 has 11 amino acids. Germline-derived CDR1 and CDR2 are SQVTM and ANQGSEA. This receptor was taken from a woman between 25 and 40 years old in good health. What was sequenced was blood. The genes are TRBV29-1 and TRBJ2-1; D unresolved. CDR3 coding DNA: TGCAGCGGAACGGAAAGGACTGAGCAGTTCTTC. Amino acids: CSGTERTEQFF.